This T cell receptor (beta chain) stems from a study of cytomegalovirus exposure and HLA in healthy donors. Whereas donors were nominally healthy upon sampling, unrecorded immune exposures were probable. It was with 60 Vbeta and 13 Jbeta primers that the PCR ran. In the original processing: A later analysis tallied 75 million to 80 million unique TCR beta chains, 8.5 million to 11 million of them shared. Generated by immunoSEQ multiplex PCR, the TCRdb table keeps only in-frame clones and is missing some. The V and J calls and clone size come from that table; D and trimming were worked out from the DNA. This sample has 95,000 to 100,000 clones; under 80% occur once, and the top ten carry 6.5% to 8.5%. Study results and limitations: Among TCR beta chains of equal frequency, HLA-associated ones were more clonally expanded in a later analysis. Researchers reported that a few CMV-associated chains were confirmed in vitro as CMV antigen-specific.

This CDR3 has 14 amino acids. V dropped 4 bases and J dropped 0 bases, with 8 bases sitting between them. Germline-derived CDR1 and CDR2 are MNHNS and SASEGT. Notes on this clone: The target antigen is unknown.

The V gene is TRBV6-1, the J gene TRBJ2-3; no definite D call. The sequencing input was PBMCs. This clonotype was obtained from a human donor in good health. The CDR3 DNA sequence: TGTGCCAGCAGTGGCACATGGAGCACAGATACGCAGTATTTT. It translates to CASSGTWSTDTQYF.